The clone carrying this T cell receptor beta chain was detected a few times. RNA transcripts gave rise to amplified TCR beta CDR3 regions. Initially, a first-round RT-PCR of the TCR CDR3 employed the HTBI primer set. One entry per CDR3 protein, called by TCRdb with MiXCR from the multiplex PCR reads. The table has roughly 750,000 distinct CDR3 sequences, around 15% seen once. The sample originates from a study of T cells in Graves' hyperthyroidism and ophthalmopathy. This CDR3 spans 15 amino acids. Germline V lookup: CDR1 SGHNT, CDR2 YENEEA. V gave up 4 bases and J gave up 4 bases; unmatched junction bases: 9.

Source material: blood. This chain connects TRBV11-3 to TRBJ2-5; 7 bases map to TRBD2. The TCR originated in a man between 18 and 29 years old with Graves' hyperthyroidism. CDR3 residues: CASSSSGTMTETQYF. CDR3 nucleotides: TGTGCCAGCAGCTCTTCCGGGACTATGACAGAGACCCAGTACTTC.